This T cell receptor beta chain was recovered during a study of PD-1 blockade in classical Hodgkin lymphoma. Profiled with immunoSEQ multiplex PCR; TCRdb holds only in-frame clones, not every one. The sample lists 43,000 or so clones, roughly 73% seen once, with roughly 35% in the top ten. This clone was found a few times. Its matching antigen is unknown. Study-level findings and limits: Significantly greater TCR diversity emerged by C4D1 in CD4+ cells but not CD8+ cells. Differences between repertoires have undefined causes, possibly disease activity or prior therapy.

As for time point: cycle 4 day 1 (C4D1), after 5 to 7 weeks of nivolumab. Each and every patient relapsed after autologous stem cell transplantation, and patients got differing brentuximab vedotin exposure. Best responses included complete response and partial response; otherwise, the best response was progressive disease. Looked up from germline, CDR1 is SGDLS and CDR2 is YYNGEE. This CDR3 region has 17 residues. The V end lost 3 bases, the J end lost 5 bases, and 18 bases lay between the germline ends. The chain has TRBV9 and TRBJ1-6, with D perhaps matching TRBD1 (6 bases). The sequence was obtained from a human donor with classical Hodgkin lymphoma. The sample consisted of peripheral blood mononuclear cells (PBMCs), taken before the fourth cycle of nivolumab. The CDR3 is CASSAGTPGWDNSPLHF. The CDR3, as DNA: TGTGCCAGCAGCGCCGGGACACCCGGTTGGGATAATTCACCCCTCCACTTT.